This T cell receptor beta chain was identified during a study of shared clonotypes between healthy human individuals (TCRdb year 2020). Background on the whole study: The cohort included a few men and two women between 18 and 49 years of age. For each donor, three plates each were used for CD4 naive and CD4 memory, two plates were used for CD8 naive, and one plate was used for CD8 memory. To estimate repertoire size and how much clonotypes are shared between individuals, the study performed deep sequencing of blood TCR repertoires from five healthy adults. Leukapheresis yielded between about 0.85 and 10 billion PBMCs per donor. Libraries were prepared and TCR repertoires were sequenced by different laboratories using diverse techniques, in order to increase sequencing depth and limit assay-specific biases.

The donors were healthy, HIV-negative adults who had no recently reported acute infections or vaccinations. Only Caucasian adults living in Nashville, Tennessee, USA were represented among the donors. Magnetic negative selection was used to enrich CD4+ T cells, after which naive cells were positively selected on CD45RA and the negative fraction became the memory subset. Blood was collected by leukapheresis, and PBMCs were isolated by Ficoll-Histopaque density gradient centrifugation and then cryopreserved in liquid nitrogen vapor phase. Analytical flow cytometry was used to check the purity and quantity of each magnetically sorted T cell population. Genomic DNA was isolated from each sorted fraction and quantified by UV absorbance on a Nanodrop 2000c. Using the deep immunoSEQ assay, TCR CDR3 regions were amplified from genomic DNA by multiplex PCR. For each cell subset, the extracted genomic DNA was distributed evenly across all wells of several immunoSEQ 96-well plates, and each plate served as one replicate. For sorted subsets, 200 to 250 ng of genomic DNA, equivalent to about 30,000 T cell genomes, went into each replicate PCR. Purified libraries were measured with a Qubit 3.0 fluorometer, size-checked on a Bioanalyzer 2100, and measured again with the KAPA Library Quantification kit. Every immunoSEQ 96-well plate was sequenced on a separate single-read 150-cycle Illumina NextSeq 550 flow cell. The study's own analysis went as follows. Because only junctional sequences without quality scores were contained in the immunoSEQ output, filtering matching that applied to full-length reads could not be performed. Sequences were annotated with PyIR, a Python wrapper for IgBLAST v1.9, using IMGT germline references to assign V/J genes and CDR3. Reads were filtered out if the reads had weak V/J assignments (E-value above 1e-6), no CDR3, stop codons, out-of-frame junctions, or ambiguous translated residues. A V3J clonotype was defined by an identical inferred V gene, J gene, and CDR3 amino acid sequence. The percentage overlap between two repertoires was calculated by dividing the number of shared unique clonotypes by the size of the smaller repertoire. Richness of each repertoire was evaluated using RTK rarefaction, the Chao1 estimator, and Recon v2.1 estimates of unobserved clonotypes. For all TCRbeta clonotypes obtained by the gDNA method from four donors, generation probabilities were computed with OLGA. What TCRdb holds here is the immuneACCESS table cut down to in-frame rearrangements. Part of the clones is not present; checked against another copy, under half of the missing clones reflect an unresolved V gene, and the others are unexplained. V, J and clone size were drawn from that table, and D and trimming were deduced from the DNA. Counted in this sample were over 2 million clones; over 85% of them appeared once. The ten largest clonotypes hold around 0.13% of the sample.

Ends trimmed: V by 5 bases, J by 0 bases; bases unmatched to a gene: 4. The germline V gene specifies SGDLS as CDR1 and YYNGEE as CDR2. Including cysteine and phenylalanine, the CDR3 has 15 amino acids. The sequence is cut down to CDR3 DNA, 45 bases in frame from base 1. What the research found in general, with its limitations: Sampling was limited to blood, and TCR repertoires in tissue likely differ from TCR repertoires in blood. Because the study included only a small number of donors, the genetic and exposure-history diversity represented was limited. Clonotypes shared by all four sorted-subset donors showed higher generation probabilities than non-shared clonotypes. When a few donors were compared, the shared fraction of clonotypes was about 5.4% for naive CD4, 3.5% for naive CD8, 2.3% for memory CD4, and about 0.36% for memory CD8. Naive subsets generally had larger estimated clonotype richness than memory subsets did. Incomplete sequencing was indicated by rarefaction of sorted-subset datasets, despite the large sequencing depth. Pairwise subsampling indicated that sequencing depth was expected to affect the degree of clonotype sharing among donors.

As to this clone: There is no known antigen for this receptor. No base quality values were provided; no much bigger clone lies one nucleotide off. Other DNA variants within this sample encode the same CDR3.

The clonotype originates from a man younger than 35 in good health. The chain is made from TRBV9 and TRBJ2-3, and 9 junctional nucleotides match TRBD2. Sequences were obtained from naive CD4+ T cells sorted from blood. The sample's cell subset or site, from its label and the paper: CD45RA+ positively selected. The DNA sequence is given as TGTGCCAGCAGTGTTAGCGGGGGCAGCACAGATACGCAGTATTTT. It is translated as CASSVSGGSTDTQYF.